The source of this TCR beta chain is a study of T cells in Graves' hyperthyroidism and ophthalmopathy (dated by TCRdb to about 2019). In the study overall: Peripheral blood samples were taken at the time of initial diagnosis, prior to any treatment. To identify distinguishing TCR V-J signatures, a discovery cohort of 90 to 100 patients was used, comprising 40 to 45 with Graves' ophthalmopathy and under 60 with stable Graves' hyperthyroidism. Prospective prediction of ophthalmopathy was tested in an independent validation cohort consisting of 18 to 20 hyperthyroidism patients and around 16 patients who later progressed to ophthalmopathy. The 100 or so discovery patients were randomly split 7:3 into training and test sets. In several Graves' hyperthyroidism patients, the study also compared T-cell repertoires from thyroid tissue with T-cell repertoires from blood. Following sampling, methimazole starting at 30 mg daily was given to hyperthyroidism patients, and high-dose intravenous methylprednisolone was given to ophthalmopathy patients. The paper reports TCR Vbeta CDR3 sequencing of roughly 140 peripheral blood samples: around 45 ophthalmopathy, under 80 hyperthyroidism and around 17 progressor patients.

The TCR beta CDR3 regions were amplified from RNA transcripts. For the first round of RT-PCR on the TCR CDR3, the HTBI primer set was used together with the Qiagen OneStep RT-PCR kit. The libraries were constructed in a second round of multiplex PCR and then size-selected and purified. Libraries were sequenced paired-end with 100 bp reads on an Illumina HiSeq2000. Per the source publication's procedure: SOAPnuke was used to process the raw data, with reads discarded if the reads contained adapters or uncalled bases, had a mean Phred below 15, or lacked an exact constant-primer or identifier match. COPE v1.2.5 was used to merge high-quality paired reads, and clonotypes were defined as unique nucleotide sequences. MiTCR v1.1 was used to align clonotypes to the IMGT TRBV, TRBD and TRBJ reference segments. The analysis was restricted to V-J combinations with a frequency above 0.0001, which together covered 99% to 99.2% of the repertoires. The TCS score was defined as F50 (clonal expansion) divided by E x V (chaos), with BLOSUM62-based TCRdist calculated between CDR3 peptides within each V-J. Welch's t-statistics and random forest reduced several hundred V-J features to 10 to 15, which were used in a naive Bayes classifier (R e1071). Through fastp at Q25 and MiXCR, TCRdb rebuilt clones from the public reads, retaining in-frame beta chains. When rows share a CDR3 protein, they turn into one entry using the most common DNA and genes. The V and J calls shown here were made by TCRdb, not taken from the authors' results. For this sample there are about 600,000 distinct CDR3 sequences; 16% appear just once. The ten largest account for less than 3.5% of the sample.

Spanning cysteine to phenylalanine, the CDR3 consists of 13 amino acids. Only the CDR3 region is kept as DNA, spanning 39 bases read in frame from base 1. The germline ends are 8 bases apart after V is trimmed by 0 bases and J by 8 bases. For CDR1 and CDR2, the germline V gene lists SGHDN and FVKESK. This clonotype occurred many times. Its antigen is currently not known. No clone much larger than this one lies a single base away; base qualities are absent. Ophthalmopathy patients had moderately to severely active disease, with a Clinical Activity Score of 3 or more, a NOSPECS grade of 4 or more, and a disease duration of less than 3 months. Any patient with an uncontrolled infection, another autoimmune disease, pregnancy or lactation was excluded. Diagnoses were established on the basis of clinical symptoms, serum thyroxine and TRAb, thyroid ultrasound, and orbital computed tomography. Ficoll-Paque density gradient centrifugation was used to isolate PBMCs from around 10 ml of fresh peripheral blood. Trizol reagent was used to extract total RNA, and RNA quality was then checked on an Agilent 2100 Bioanalyzer.

What the research found in general, with its limitations: No statistical method was used to fix the sample size in advance, and group allocation was not hidden from the investigators. In validation, the model predicted progression to ophthalmopathy with 65% to 71% sensitivity and 72.22% specificity, a median of roughly seven months before onset. A model built on a 13 V-J signature distinguished ophthalmopathy from stable hyperthyroidism, reaching about 89% sensitivity and under 84% specificity in cross-validation and 80%/75% in testing. Most expanded thyroid clonotypes (frequency above 0.001) were also detected in blood, a finding suggesting that blood repertoires may reflect thyroid immune responses.

Input material: blood. The receptor's source is a middle-aged woman with Graves' ophthalmopathy. The chain links TRBV14 with TRBJ2-1; no D gene can be assigned with confidence. The DNA reads TGTGCCAGCAGCCAAGATATCTTGGATGAGCAGTTCTTC. Its translation is CASSQDILDEQFF.